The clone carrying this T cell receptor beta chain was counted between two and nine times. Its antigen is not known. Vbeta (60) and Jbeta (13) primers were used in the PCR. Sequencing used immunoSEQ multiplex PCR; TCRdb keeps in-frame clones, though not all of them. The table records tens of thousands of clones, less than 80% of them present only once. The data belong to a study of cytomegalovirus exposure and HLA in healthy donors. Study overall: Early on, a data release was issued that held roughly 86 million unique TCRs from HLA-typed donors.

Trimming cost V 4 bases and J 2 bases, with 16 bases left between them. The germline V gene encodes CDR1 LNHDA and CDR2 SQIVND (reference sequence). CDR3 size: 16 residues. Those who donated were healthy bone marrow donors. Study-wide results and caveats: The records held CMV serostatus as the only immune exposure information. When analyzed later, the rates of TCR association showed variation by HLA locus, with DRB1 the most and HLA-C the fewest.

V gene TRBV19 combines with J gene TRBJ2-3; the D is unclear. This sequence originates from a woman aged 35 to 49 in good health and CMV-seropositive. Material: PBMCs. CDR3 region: CASSNYGGSITDTQYF. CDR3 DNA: TGTGCCAGTAGTAATTACGGCGGATCTATCACAGATACGCAGTATTTT.